The 16 T cell receptor beta chains below all came from one sample that was sequenced in a study of T-cell reconstitution after alpha-beta-depleted transplantation in children. Unique molecular identifiers were used in preparing the TCRbeta library. Each CDR3 protein gets one entry after TCRdb re-called the PCR reads with MiXCR. The profile shows roughly 82,000 distinct CDR3 sequences, 13% to 15% of them singletons. Sequences were derived from PBMCs, mostly from graft donor cells, sampled 180 days after TCRalphabeta/CD19-depleted stem cell transplant. The source is a male patient aged 2 to 9 who had a stem cell transplant for acute lymphoblastic leukemia, so the T cells may come from the graft donor.

The J gene is TRBJ2-7, the V gene TRBV20-1, with D unclear. V lost 0 bases and J lost 2, with 8 bases in between. Germline V gene sequence: CDR1 DFQATT, CDR2 SNEGSKA (reference sequence). This CDR3 region has 13 residues. As DNA, the CDR3 is TGCAGTGCTAGAGACAGCCGCGCCTACGAGCAGTACTTC. This gives the protein CSARDSRAYEQYF.

This clonotype occurred a few times. The rearrangement links TRBV20-1 to TRBJ2-2; TRBD2 matches 9 bases. V gave up 3 bases and J gave up 4 bases; unmatched junction bases: 3. This CDR3 is 14 amino acids long. Germline CDR1 DFQATT, CDR2 SNEGSKA (reference sequence). CDR3 DNA: TGCAGTGCTAGTAGCGGGAGCCGCACCGGGGAGCTGTTTTTT. It specifies CSASSGSRTGELFF.

This clonotype was seen only a few times. The V call is TRBV20-1, the J call TRBJ1-5; D call uncertain. Per the germline V gene, CDR1 is DFQATT and CDR2 is SNEGSKA (reference sequence). With 3 bases removed from V and 5 bases from J, the gap between germline ends came to 5 bases. This CDR3 comprises 11 residues. CDR3 loop: CSASLDQPQHF. The CDR3 DNA follows: TGCAGTGCTAGTTTAGATCAGCCCCAGCATTTT.

V is TRBV4-3 and J is TRBJ2-4, with TRBD2 as a possible D gene (6 bases). Germline V gives CDR1 LGHNA, CDR2 YSLEER. The CDR3 runs to 15 residues. V lost 2 bases and J 8 bases, leaving 16 bases between the germline ends. This CDR3 is CASSQLSASGDIQYF. The CDR3 DNA is TGCGCCAGCAGCCAACTCAGTGCTTCGGGGGACATTCAGTACTTC.

The chain joins TRBV5-8 to TRBJ2-3, with TRBD2 matching 7 bases. CDR1 SGHTS and CDR2 YDEGEE come from the germline V gene. V lost 0 bases and J lost 3; bases outside the gene matches: 4. The CDR3 contains 15 residues. The CDR3 reads CASSLGLAETDTQYF. CDR3 nucleotide sequence: TGTGCCAGCAGCTTGGGACTAGCCGAGACAGATACGCAGTATTTT.

Only a few counts were recorded for this clonotype. The genes are TRBV6-2 or TRBV6-3 and TRBJ2-5, with D possibly called TRBD1 or TRBD2 (5 bases each). Germline CDR1 and CDR2: MNHEY and SVGEGT. Trimming took off 6 bases at V and 5 bases at J, with 13 bases between the two ends. CDR3 length: 13 amino acids. The CDR3 bases are TGTGCCAGCAGGACGGGACGTTCGGAGACCCAGTACTTC. This translates into CASRTGRSETQYF.

The rearrangement uses TRBV25-1 and TRBJ2-5, with 9 bases identical to TRBD1. CDR1 and CDR2 from the germline V gene are MGHDK and SYGVNS. The CDR3 has 14 amino acids. Unmatched junction bases numbered 9, after V lost 6 bases and J lost 7 bases. The CDR3 spells CASRGQGIRGTQYF. As DNA, the CDR3 is TGTGCCAGCAGAGGACAGGGGATCAGGGGGACCCAGTACTTC.

The chain recombines TRBV10-3 with TRBJ2-1; 10 bases match TRBD1. This CDR3 is 17 amino acids long. V trimming: 4 bases; J trimming: 3 bases; junction bases outside the gene matches: 9. Germline CDR1 ENHRY, CDR2 SYGVKD. This CDR3 reads CAISGGTGALVYNEQFF. Written as DNA, the CDR3 is TGTGCCATCAGTGGGGGGACAGGGGCCCTGGTCTACAATGAGCAGTTCTTC.

This clonotype was seen repeatedly, ten times or more. The J gene is TRBJ1-1, the V gene TRBV5-1; perhaps TRBD1 as D (5 bases). Germline values: CDR1 SGHRS, CDR2 YFSETQ. CDR3 length: 14 amino acids. The V end was cut by 0 bases, the J end by 6 bases, with 12 bases between. In DNA form, the CDR3 reads TGCGCCAGCAGCTTGGATCAGGGTTGGGCTGAAGCTTTCTTT. Protein: CASSLDQGWAEAFF.

Written as DNA, the CDR3 is TGTGCCAGCAGCCACCCGGGGGGTTGGGCTTTCTTT. Translating gives CASSHPGGWAFF. The gene calls are TRBV7-6 and TRBJ1-1; the D gene is possibly TRBD1 (5 bases). Germline CDR1 is SGHVS and CDR2 is FNYEAQ. V lost 5 bases and J 11 bases, leaving 15 bases between the germline ends. CDR3 length: 12 amino acids.

This clonotype has just a few counts. V gene TRBV28 combines with J gene TRBJ2-5; D perhaps matches TRBD2 (6 bases). V lost 11 bases and J 1 base, leaving 14 bases between the germline ends. This CDR3 has 13 residues. CDR1 is MDHEN, CDR2 SYDVKM, per germline. The CDR3 DNA is TGTGCCTCCCACAGGAGGGCCCAAGAGACCCAGTACTTC. This sequence encodes CASHRRAQETQYF.

This clonotype was detected a few times. The chain is built from TRBV12-3 or TRBV12-4 and TRBJ1-1, with D unresolved. This CDR3 region has 15 residues. With 2 bases removed from V and 1 base from J, the gap between germline ends came to 11 bases. The CDR3, as DNA: TGTGCCAGCAGTTTATGGTCAGGAGGGAACACTGAAGCTTTCTTT. It encodes CASSLWSGGNTEAFF.

J is TRBJ2-7 and V is TRBV28; possibly TRBD1 for D (5 bases). V lost 7 bases and J lost 5, with 15 bases in between. The germline V gene encodes CDR1 MDHEN and CDR2 SYDVKM. The CDR3 has 13 amino acids. The CDR3 is CASTPDRYDEQYF. As DNA, the CDR3 is TGTGCCAGCACCCCCGACAGATATGACGAGCAGTACTTC.

The chain has TRBV7-2 and TRBJ2-5; TRBD2 matches 9 bases. This CDR3 comprises 16 residues. The V gene's germline CDR1 is SGHTA and CDR2 FQGNSA. The junction had 10 bases not matched to a gene; V was cut back by 5 bases and J by 3 bases. CDR3 DNA: TGTGCCAGCAGCCCAGGCAGGCTAGCGGGGAAAGAGACCCAGTACTTC. As protein: CASSPGRLAGKETQYF.

This chain links TRBV14 with TRBJ2-7; no clear D. This CDR3 has 14 residues. Germline values: CDR1 SGHDN, CDR2 FVKESK. The V end lost 0 bases, the J end lost 2 bases, and 8 bases lay between the germline ends. The CDR3 DNA is TGTGCCAGCAGCCAAGAGATAGGGACCTACGAGCAGTACTTC. Translating it yields CASSQEIGTYEQYF.

The chain couples TRBV6-2 or TRBV6-3 to TRBJ2-5; D not resolved. This CDR3 is built from 14 residues. CDR1 and CDR2 (germline): MNHEY, SVGEGT. Trimming removed 6 bases at V and 9 bases at J, with 20 bases between. CDR3: CASRYTGPAKAQYF. CDR3 DNA: TGTGCCAGCAGGTATACCGGACCGGCTAAGGCCCAGTACTTC.